The 5 T cell receptor beta chains below all came from one sample that was sequenced in a study of control samples from healthy donors and cancer patients. The data were produced by immunoSEQ multiplex PCR, yet TCRdb's version contains in-frame clones alone and is incomplete. This sample has around 95,000 clones; roughly nine tenths occur once, and the top ten carry over 15%. The sample comprised blood. All receptors come from a woman between 50 and 59 years old in good health.

This clone has a handful of counts. The J gene is TRBJ1-4, the V gene TRBV5-1; no clear D gene. Looked up from germline, CDR1 is SGHRS and CDR2 is YFSETQ. The CDR3 runs to 14 residues. The germline V and J ends were trimmed by 4 bases and 4 bases, with 11 bases remaining between them. The CDR3 loop is CASSPGQSNEKLFF. CDR3 in DNA: TGCGCCAGCAGCCCGGGCCAGAGTAATGAAAAACTGTTTTTT.

This chain links TRBV18 with TRBJ2-3; 8 nucleotides agree with TRBD1. V gave up 0 bases and J gave up 1 base; unmatched junction bases: 0. From germline, CDR1 is KGHSH and CDR2 LQKENI. The CDR3 runs 15 residues. The CDR3 DNA is TGTGCCAGCTCACCACCGGACAGGGGCACAGATACGCAGTATTTT. Amino acids: CASSPPDRGTDTQYF. Full variable domain (missing parts from reference TRBV18 and TRBJ2-3): NAGVMQNPRHLVRRRGQEARLRCSPMKGHSHVYWYRQLPEEGLKFMVYLQKENIIDESGMPKERFSAEFPKEGPSILRIQQVVRGDSAAYFCASSPPDRGTDTQYFGPGTRLTVL.

The count of this clone is one. This chain joins TRBV19 and TRBJ1-5, with 9 bases aligning to TRBD1. V shed 2 bases, J shed 2 bases, and the junction held 13 bases outside the gene matches. The CDR3 is 19 amino acids. Germline CDR1 reads LNHDA; CDR2 reads SQIVND (reference sequence). The DNA for the CDR3 is TGTGCCAGTAGTATATTTCATTGGACAGGGGCATACGGCAATCAGCCCCAGCATTTT. Residues: CASSIFHWTGAYGNQPQHF.

This clone was seen a few times. The chain employs TRBV10-1 and TRBJ1-1, with TRBD1 matching over 8 bases. This CDR3 has 14 residues. V shed 5 bases and J 1 base; nucleotides not matched to a gene: 3. CDR1 and CDR2 (germline): WNHNN, SYGVQD (reference sequence). In DNA form, the CDR3 reads TGCGCCAGCAGTCCCGGGACAGGGAACACTGAAGCTTTCTTT. This translates into CASSPGTGNTEAFF.

CDR3: CASNKISGATDTQYF. In DNA form, the CDR3 reads TGTGCCAGCAATAAGATTAGCGGGGCCACAGATACGCAGTATTTT. The chain has TRBV2 and TRBJ2-3; 8 nucleotides match TRBD2. The CDR3 has 15 residues. Germline V gene data show CDR1 as SNHLY and CDR2 as FYNNEI. V lost 7 bases and J lost 2; bases outside the gene matches: 8.